The following is a T cell receptor (beta chain) sequence with its context. Time point indicated: blood from clinic visit 5 months post-surgery; TSC patient then seizure free. The sequenced cases were selected for having the highest brain T cell transcript signatures. Assay: immunoSEQ multiplex PCR; the TCRdb copy retains only in-frame clones and omits some. The sample includes about 340,000 clones, about 94% of them seen just once. This record comes from a study of brain T cells in children with intractable seizures. This CDR3 is built from 13 residues. With V trimmed by 5 bases and J by 4 bases, 4 bases remained unmatched. Per the germline V gene, CDR1 is MNHEY and CDR2 is SVGEGT.

The source was peripheral blood, collected around 5 months after surgery. The genes are TRBV6-2 or TRBV6-3 and TRBJ2-5; 7 bases map to TRBD2. This TCR was recovered from a boy in the first two years of life with tuberous sclerosis and intractable seizures. Here the CDR3 DNA reads TGTGCCAGCAGTCGATGGGGGGGAGAGACCCAGTACTTC. It specifies CASSRWGGETQYF.